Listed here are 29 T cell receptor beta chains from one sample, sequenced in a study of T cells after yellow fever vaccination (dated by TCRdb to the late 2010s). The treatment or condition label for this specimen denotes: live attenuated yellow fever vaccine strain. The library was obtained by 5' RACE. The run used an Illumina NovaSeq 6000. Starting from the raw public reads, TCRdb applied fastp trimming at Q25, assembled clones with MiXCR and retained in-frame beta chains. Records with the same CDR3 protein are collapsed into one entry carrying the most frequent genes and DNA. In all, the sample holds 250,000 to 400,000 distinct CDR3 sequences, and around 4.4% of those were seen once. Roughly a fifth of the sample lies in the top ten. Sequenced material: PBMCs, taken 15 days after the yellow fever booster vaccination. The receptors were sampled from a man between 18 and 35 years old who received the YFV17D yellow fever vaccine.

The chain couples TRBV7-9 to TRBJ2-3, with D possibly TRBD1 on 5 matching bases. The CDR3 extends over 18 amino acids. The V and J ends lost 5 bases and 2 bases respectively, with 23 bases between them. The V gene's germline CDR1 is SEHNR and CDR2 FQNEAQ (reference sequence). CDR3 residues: CASSQPIDSLGSTDTQYF. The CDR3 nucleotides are TGTGCCAGCAGCCAACCCATAGACAGCCTCGGGTCCACAGATACGCAGTATTTT.

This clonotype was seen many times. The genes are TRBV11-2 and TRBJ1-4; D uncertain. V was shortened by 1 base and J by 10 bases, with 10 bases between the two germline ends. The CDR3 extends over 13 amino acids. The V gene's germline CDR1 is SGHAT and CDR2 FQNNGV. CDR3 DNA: TGTGCCAGCAGCTTAGTCCTCGACGGAAAACTGTTTTTT. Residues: CASSLVLDGKLFF.

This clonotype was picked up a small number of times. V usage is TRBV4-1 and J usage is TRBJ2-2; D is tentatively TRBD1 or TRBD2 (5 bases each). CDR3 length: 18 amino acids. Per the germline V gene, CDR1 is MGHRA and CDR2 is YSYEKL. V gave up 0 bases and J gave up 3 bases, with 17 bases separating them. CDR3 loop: CASSQEALAGRDTGELFF. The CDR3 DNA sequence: TGCGCCAGCAGCCAAGAAGCCCTTGCAGGGAGAGACACCGGGGAGCTGTTTTTT.

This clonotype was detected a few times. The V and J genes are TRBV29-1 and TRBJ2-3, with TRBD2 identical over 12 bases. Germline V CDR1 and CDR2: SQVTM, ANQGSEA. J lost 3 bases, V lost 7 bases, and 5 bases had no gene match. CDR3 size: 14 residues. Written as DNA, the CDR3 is TGCAGCGCCGCTAGCGGGGGGGCTACAGATACGCAGTATTTT. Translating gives CSAASGGATDTQYF.

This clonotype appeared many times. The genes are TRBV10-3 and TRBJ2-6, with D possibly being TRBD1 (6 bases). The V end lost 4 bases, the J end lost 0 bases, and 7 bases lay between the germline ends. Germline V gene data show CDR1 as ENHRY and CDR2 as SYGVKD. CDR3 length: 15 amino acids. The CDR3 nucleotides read TGTGCCATCAGTGGGACAGTCTCTGGGGCCAACGTCCTGACTTTC. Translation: CAISGTVSGANVLTF.

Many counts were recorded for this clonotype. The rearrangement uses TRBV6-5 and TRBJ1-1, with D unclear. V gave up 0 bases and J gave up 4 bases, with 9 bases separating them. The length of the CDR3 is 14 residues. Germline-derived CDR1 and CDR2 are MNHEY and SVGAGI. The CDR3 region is CASSYSGQTTEAFF. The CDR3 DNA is TGTGCCAGCAGTTACTCCGGGCAGACCACTGAAGCTTTCTTT.

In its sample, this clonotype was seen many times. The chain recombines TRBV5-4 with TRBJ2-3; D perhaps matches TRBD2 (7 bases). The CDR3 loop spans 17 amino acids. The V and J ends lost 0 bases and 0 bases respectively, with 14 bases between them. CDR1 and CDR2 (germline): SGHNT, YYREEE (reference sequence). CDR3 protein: CASSLGVGGASTDTQYF. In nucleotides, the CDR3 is TGTGCCAGCAGCTTGGGTGTGGGGGGGGCTAGCACAGATACGCAGTATTTT.

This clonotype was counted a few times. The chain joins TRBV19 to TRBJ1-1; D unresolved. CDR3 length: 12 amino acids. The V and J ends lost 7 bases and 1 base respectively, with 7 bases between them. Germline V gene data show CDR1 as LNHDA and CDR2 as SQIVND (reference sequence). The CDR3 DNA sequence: TGTGCCAGTAACTTTGGGAACACTGAAGCTTTCTTT. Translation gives CASNFGNTEAFF.

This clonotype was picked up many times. The CDR3 nucleotides read TGTGCCAGCAGTTACTCCAGGGGGGACCAGCCCCAGCATTTT. Its translation is CASSYSRGDQPQHF. V gene TRBV6-5 combines with J gene TRBJ1-5; 7 bases line up with TRBD1. Germline assignment: CDR1 MNHEY and CDR2 SVGAGI. This CDR3 spans 14 amino acids. The V segment lost 0 bases and the J segment 7 bases; nucleotides outside the gene matches: 3.

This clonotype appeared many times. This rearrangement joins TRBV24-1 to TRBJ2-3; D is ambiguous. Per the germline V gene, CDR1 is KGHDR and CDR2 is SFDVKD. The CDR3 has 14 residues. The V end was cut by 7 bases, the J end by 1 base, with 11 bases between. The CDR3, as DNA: TGTGCCACCAGAGGCGCGCAGGGCACAGATACGCAGTATTTT. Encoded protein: CATRGAQGTDTQYF.

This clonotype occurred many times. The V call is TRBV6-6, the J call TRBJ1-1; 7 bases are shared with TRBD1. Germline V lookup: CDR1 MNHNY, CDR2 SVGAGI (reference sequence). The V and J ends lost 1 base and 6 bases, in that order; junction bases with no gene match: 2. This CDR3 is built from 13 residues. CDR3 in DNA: TGTGCCAGCAGTTACTTAACAGGGGCTGAAGCTTTCTTT. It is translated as CASSYLTGAEAFF.

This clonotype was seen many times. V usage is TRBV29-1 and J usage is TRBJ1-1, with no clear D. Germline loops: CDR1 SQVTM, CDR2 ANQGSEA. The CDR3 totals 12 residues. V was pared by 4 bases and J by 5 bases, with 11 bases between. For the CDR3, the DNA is TGCAGCGTTGCGAATAGAAGTACTGAAGCTTTCTTT. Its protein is CSVANRSTEAFF.

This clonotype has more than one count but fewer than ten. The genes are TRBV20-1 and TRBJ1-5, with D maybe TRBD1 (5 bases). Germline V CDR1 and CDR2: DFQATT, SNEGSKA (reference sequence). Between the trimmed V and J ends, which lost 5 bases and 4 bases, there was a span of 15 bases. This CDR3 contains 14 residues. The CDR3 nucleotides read TGCAGTGCTCCCTCGGGGCGGTGGAATCAGCCCCAGCATTTT. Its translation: CSAPSGRWNQPQHF.

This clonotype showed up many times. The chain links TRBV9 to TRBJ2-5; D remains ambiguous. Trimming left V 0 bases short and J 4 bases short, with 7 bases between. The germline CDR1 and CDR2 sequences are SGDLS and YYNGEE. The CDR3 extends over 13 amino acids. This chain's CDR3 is CASSVVSSETQYF. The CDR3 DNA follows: TGTGCCAGCAGCGTAGTCTCGTCAGAGACCCAGTACTTC. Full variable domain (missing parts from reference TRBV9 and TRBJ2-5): DSGVTQTPKHLITATGQRVTLRCSPRSGDLSVYWYQQSLDQGLQFLIQYYNGEERAKGNILERFSAQQFPDLHSELNLSSLELGDSALYFCASSVVSSETQYFGPGTRLLVL.

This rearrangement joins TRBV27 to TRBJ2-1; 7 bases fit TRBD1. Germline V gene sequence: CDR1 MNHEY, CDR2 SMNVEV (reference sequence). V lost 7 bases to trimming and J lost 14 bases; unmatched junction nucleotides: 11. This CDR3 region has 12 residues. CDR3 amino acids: CASTQGGLGEFF. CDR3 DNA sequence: TGTGCCAGCACCCAAGGGGGCCTAGGCGAGTTCTTC.

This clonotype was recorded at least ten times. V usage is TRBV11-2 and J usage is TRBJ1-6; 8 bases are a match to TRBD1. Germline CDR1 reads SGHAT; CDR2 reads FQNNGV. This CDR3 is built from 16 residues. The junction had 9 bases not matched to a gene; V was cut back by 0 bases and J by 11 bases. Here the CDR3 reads CASSLDRRQGITPLHF. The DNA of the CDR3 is TGTGCCAGCAGCTTAGATCGCAGACAGGGGATAACACCCCTCCACTTT.

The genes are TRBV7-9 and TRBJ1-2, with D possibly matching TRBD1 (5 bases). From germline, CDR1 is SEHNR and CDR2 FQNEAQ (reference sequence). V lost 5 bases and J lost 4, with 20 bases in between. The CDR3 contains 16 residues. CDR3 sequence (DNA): TGTGCCAGCAGCGGAAGGGAGGGGCCGCTGGGCTATGGCTACACCTTC. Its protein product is CASSGREGPLGYGYTF.

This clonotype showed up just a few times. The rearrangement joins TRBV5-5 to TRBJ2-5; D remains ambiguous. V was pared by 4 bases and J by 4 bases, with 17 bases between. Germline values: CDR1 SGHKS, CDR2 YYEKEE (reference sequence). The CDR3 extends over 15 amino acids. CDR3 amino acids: CASSPPPDGVETQYF. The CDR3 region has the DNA TGTGCCAGCAGCCCTCCCCCCGACGGAGTAGAGACCCAGTACTTC.

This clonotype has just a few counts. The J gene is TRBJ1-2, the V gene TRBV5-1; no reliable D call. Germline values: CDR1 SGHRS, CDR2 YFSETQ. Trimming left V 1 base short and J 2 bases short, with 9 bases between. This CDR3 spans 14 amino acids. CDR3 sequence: CASSLNSLNYGYTF. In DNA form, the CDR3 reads TGCGCCAGCAGCTTGAACAGTCTGAACTATGGCTACACCTTC.

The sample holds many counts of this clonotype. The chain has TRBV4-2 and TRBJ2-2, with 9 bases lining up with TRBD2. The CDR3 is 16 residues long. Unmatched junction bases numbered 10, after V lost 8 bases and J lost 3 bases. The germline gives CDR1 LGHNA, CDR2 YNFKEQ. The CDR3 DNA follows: TGTGCCAGCCACCCAATTGGGACTAGCTACACCGGGGAGCTGTTTTTT. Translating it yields CASHPIGTSYTGELFF.

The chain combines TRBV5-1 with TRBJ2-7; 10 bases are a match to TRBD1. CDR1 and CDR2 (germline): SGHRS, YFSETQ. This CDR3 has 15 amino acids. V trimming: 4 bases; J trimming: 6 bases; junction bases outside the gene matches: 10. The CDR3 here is CASSNNPGTGVEQYV. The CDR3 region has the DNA TGCGCCAGCAGCAACAACCCCGGGACAGGGGTCGAGCAGTACGTC.

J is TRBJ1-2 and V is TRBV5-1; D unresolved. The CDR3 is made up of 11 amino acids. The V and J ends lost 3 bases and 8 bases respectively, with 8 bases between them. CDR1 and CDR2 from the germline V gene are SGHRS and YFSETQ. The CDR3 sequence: CASSSPWGYTF. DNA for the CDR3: TGCGCCAGCAGCTCACCGTGGGGCTACACCTTC.

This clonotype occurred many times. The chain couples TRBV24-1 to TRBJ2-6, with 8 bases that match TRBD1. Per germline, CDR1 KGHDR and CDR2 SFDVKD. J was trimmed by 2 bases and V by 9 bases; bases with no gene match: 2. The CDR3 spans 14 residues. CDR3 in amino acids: CATQGAAGANVLTF. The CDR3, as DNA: TGTGCCACCCAGGGGGCTGCTGGGGCCAACGTCCTGACTTTC.

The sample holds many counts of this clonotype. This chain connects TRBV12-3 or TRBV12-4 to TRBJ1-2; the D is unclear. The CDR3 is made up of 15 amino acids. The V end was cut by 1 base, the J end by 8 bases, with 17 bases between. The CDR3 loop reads CASSLGSAEANGYTF. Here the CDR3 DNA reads TGTGCCAGCAGTTTAGGAAGCGCAGAGGCGAACGGCTACACCTTC.

The CDR3 reads CASSLNMGYGANVLTF. DNA of the CDR3: TGCGCCAGCAGCTTGAATATGGGGTACGGGGCCAACGTCCTGACTTTC. This chain links TRBV5-1 with TRBJ2-6; D not certain. The CDR3 extends over 16 amino acids. Trimming pared 1 base from V and 4 bases from J, leaving 12 bases between. Germline CDR1 is SGHRS and CDR2 is YFSETQ.

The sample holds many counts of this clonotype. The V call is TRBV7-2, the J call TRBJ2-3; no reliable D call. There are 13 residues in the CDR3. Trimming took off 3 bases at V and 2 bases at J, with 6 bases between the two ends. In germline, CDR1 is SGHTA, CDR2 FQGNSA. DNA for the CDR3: TGTGCCAGCAGCTTCCAGGTCACAGATACGCAGTATTTT. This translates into CASSFQVTDTQYF.

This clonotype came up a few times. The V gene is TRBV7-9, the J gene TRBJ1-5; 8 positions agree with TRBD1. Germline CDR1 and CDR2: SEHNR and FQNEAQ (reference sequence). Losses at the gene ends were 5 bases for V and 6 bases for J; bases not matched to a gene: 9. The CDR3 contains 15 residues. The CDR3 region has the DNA TGTGCCAGCAGCCCCGGGACAGGCAGGTTTCAGCCCCAGCATTTT. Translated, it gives CASSPGTGRFQPQHF.

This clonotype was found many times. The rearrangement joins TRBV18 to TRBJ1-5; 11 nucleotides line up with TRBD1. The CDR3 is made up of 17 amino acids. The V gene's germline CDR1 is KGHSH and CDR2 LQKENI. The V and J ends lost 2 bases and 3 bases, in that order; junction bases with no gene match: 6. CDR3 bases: TGTGCCAGCTCACCATTTCGAGGACAGGGGGCCAATCAGCCCCAGCATTTT. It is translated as CASSPFRGQGANQPQHF.

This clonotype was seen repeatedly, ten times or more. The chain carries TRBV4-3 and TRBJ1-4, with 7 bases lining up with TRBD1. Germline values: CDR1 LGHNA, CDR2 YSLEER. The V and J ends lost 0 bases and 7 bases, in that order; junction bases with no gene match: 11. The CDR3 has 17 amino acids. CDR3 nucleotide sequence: TGCGCCAGCAGCCAAGAAGGTCTAGGGGGCGCCGGTGAAAAACTGTTTTTT. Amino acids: CASSQEGLGGAGEKLFF.